Shown below are 31 T cell receptor beta chains from a single sample sequenced in a study of blood T cell repertoires in COVID-19 (dated by TCRdb to 2018 to 2020). Preparation of the library involved the immunoSEQ multiplex PCR assay. TCRdb obtained this table from immuneACCESS and retained in-frame rearrangements with V and J assigned. These tables miss some clones; where compared with another copy, unresolved V genes account for less than half of the shortfall, and the remainder is unexplained. This sample is represented by about 480,000 clones; 87% of them were singletons. The ten largest clones capture just under 2% of the sample. The sample taken for sequencing was PBMCs or T cells enriched from blood (not recorded which). Receptors were obtained from a woman aged 18 to 35 with acute COVID-19.

V usage is TRBV11-1 and J usage is TRBJ1-5; 8 bases fit TRBD1. V lost 3 bases to trimming and J lost 6 bases; unmatched junction nucleotides: 7. There are 15 residues in the CDR3. Germline CDR1 is SGHAT and CDR2 is FQDESV (reference sequence). CDR3 residues: CASSFRQGAGQPQHF. Here the CDR3 DNA reads TGTGCCAGCAGCTTTCGGCAGGGGGCAGGTCAGCCCCAGCATTTT.

Here the CDR3 DNA reads TGTGCCAGTAGTGAGACAGGGGCAGCAAATGAGCAGTTCTTC. Amino acid sequence: CASSETGAANEQFF. The rearrangement uses TRBV19 and TRBJ2-1; TRBD1 matches at 8 bases. V shed 5 bases, J shed 7 bases, and the junction held 7 bases outside the gene matches. The CDR3 contains 14 residues. Per the germline V gene, CDR1 is LNHDA and CDR2 is SQIVND (reference sequence).

The chain recombines TRBV6-2 or TRBV6-3 with TRBJ1-6; 7 positions match TRBD1. Unmatched junction bases numbered 8, after V lost 2 bases and J lost 7 bases. The CDR3 length is 16 residues. CDR1 and CDR2 from the germline V gene are MNHEY and SVGEGT. The CDR3 spells CASSYPPGTANSPLHF. DNA of the CDR3: TGTGCCAGCAGTTACCCCCCTGGGACAGCGAATTCACCCCTCCACTTT.

This chain connects TRBV19 to TRBJ2-5; 12 bases line up with TRBD2. CDR1 is LNHDA, CDR2 SQIVND, per germline (reference sequence). The CDR3 runs 16 residues. V dropped 4 bases and J dropped 3; count of bases not matched to a gene: 6. CDR3 DNA sequence: TGTGCCAGTAGTAACGGACTAGCGGGGCCGAAAGAGACCCAGTACTTC. The encoded protein is CASSNGLAGPKETQYF.

This rearrangement joins TRBV11-2 to TRBJ2-5, with 7 bases aligning to TRBD2. Trimming at V came to 4 bases and at J to 1 base, leaving 6 bases not matched to a gene. The CDR3 consists of 15 residues. Germline V gives CDR1 SGHAT, CDR2 FQNNGV. The CDR3 is CASSWGGRLQETQYF. As DNA, the CDR3 is TGTGCCAGCAGCTGGGGGGGACGGCTCCAAGAGACCCAGTACTTC.

V gene TRBV2 combines with J gene TRBJ2-4; maybe TRBD2 (5 bases). The V gene lost 6 bases and the J gene lost 6 bases, with 12 bases spanning the gap. The CDR3 is made up of 13 amino acids. Germline lookup yields CDR1 SNHLY and CDR2 FYNNEI. CDR3 sequence (DNA): TGTGCCAGCAGGCCGGGGTCAGCAAACATTCAGTACTTC. Translating gives CASRPGSANIQYF.

This chain uses TRBV7-3 with TRBJ2-7; D remains ambiguous. From germline, CDR1 is SGHTA and CDR2 FQGTGA. This CDR3 has 14 residues. V was cut by 0 bases and J by 6 bases, with 12 bases left in between. This CDR3 reads CASSLTTGRGEQYF. CDR3 DNA: TGTGCCAGCAGCTTAACAACGGGTCGCGGCGAGCAGTACTTC.

J is TRBJ2-2 and V is TRBV2; D is possibly TRBD2 (7 bases). The germline gives CDR1 SNHLY, CDR2 FYNNEI. The CDR3 runs to 14 residues. The ends were cut back, 8 bases at V and 1 base at J, with 11 bases in the middle. The chain's CDR3 is CASAGARNTGELFF. CDR3 DNA: TGTGCCAGCGCGGGGGCGAGGAACACCGGGGAGCTGTTTTTT. The full variable domain, its missing parts supplied by reference TRBV2 and TRBJ2-2, is EPEVTQTPSHQVTQMGQEVILRCVPISNHLYFYWYRQILGQKVEFLVSFYNNEISEKSEIFDDQFSVERPDGSNFTLKIRSTKLEDSAMYFCASAGARNTGELFFGEGSRLTVL.

V gene TRBV19 combines with J gene TRBJ2-7; 8 nucleotides line up with TRBD1. Trimming took 3 bases from V and 4 from J; bases not matched to a gene: 2. This CDR3 comprises 13 residues. From germline, CDR1 is LNHDA and CDR2 SQIVND (reference sequence). The DNA for the CDR3 is TGTGCCAGTAGTATGGACAGGGATTACGAGCAGTACTTC. This gives the protein CASSMDRDYEQYF.

The gene calls are TRBV11-3 and TRBJ2-2, with D possibly being TRBD2 (5 bases). The CDR3 is 14 residues long. Germline-derived CDR1 and CDR2 are SGHNT and YENEEA. Trimming took 1 base from V and 7 from J, leaving 10 bases between them. The CDR3 coding sequence is TGTGCCAGCAGCTTAGCCGGGGAACGCGGGGAGCTGTTTTTT. Its protein is CASSLAGERGELFF.

The chain has TRBV27 and TRBJ1-2, with D perhaps TRBD1 (5 bases). The length of the CDR3 is 16 residues. V was clipped by 0 bases and J by 3 bases, with 14 bases between them. The germline CDR1 and CDR2 sequences are MNHEY and SMNVEV (reference sequence). The CDR3 DNA reads TGTGCCAGCAGTTTATCCTTCGGGGGAATCGACTATGGCTACACCTTC. Encoded protein: CASSLSFGGIDYGYTF.

This chain joins TRBV3-1 (or the pseudogene TRBV3-2) and TRBJ2-2; tentatively, D is TRBD1 (6 bases). CDR1 LGHDT and CDR2 YNNKEL come from the germline V gene (reference sequence). V was pared by 6 bases and J by 6 bases, with 20 bases between. The CDR3 sequence is 16 residues long. CDR3 DNA: TGTGCCAGCAGGGCCCCGGGACACGGTAACGCCGGGGAGCTGTTTTTT. The encoded protein is CASRAPGHGNAGELFF.

Concerning this clone itself: The identical CDR3 is also encoded by other nucleotide sequences in the sample. J is TRBJ2-7 and V is TRBV3-1 (or the pseudogene TRBV3-2), with a weak D call TRBD2 (6 bases). This CDR3 has 14 residues. Trimming pared 1 base from V and 3 bases from J, leaving 10 bases between. Germline assignment: CDR1 LGHDT and CDR2 YNNKEL (reference sequence). The CDR3 protein is CASSQVGLNYEQYF. In nucleotides, the CDR3 is TGTGCCAGCAGCCAAGTGGGACTCAACTACGAGCAGTACTTC.

V is TRBV27 and J is TRBJ2-3, with 7 nucleotides matching TRBD2. The CDR3 contains 17 residues. Germline CDR1 MNHEY, CDR2 SMNVEV (reference sequence). The trim removed 0 bases at V and 3 bases at J, leaving 9 bases unmatched. CDR3 region: CASSLSELKAGTDTQYF. The CDR3 bases are TGTGCCAGCAGTTTATCAGAATTAAAAGCGGGGACAGATACGCAGTATTTT.

The sample holds one count of this clone. The CDR3 loop is CASSLGGTGKETQYF. The CDR3 nucleotides read TGTGCCAGCAGCTTAGGTGGGACAGGGAAAGAGACCCAGTACTTC. The chain carries TRBV7-9 and TRBJ2-5; TRBD1 matches at 9 bases. Germline CDR1 SEHNR, CDR2 FQNEAQ (reference sequence). V lost 1 base and J lost 3; bases outside the gene matches: 3. The CDR3 contains 15 residues. The entire variable domain, with the rest obtained from reference TRBV7-9 and TRBJ2-5, is as follows: DTGVSQNPRHKITKRGQNVTFRCDPISEHNRLYWYRQTLGQGPEFLTYFQNEAQLEKSRLLSDRFSAERPKGSFSTLEIQRTEQGDSAMYLCASSLGGTGKETQYFGPGTRLLVL.

V is TRBV20-1 and J is TRBJ1-2; no reliable D call. The CDR3 extends over 11 amino acids. Germline V gene lookup returns CDR1 DFQATT and CDR2 SNEGSKA (reference sequence). The V end lost 5 bases, the J end lost 3 bases, and 7 bases lay between the germline ends. The DNA for the CDR3 is TGCAGTGCTTCGAGGGACTATGGCTACACCTTC. It codes for CSASRDYGYTF.

The chain joins TRBV4-3 to TRBJ1-5; no firm D call. The CDR3 is 14 residues long. The V gene's germline CDR1 is LGHNA and CDR2 YSLEER. V gave up 1 base and J gave up 8 bases, with 12 bases separating them. CDR3 sequence reads: CASSQGKGEEPQHF. In DNA, the CDR3 is TGCGCCAGCAGCCAAGGGAAGGGAGAGGAGCCCCAGCATTTT.

The chain joins TRBV5-1 to TRBJ1-3, with D perhaps TRBD1 (6 bases). With 4 bases removed from V and 0 bases from J, the gap between germline ends came to 8 bases. The CDR3 consists of 14 residues. Germline loops: CDR1 SGHRS, CDR2 YFSETQ. The CDR3 region has the DNA TGCGCCAGCAGCCCGGACAGCTCTGGAAACACCATATATTTT. Its translation is CASSPDSSGNTIYF.

This clone was observed a handful of times. This chain connects TRBV6-2 or TRBV6-3 to TRBJ1-6, with D tentatively TRBD1 (5 bases). The CDR3 is 16 amino acids. Germline-derived CDR1 and CDR2 are MNHEY and SVGEGT. V was trimmed by 2 bases and J by 2 bases, leaving 10 bases between them. CDR3 coding DNA: TGTGCCAGCAGTTACGGGGGAGGCACCTATAATTCACCCCTCCACTTT. Amino acid sequence: CASSYGGGTYNSPLHF.

The V gene is TRBV27, the J gene TRBJ2-1; perhaps TRBD2 as D (6 bases). The V gene's germline CDR1 is MNHEY and CDR2 SMNVEV (reference sequence). V lost 6 bases, J lost 0 bases, and 9 bases lay in between. This CDR3 has 14 amino acids. The CDR3 region is CASSRGSSYNEQFF. As DNA, the CDR3 is TGTGCCAGCAGCCGGGGGAGCTCCTACAATGAGCAGTTCTTC.

The chain links TRBV10-1 to TRBJ2-3; D call uncertain. V lost 6 bases and J lost 4, with 14 bases in between. CDR3 size: 14 residues. Germline CDR1 reads WNHNN; CDR2 reads SYGVQD (reference sequence). In nucleotides, the CDR3 is TGCGCCAGCAGGTCCAGCGAGAGTTCAGATACGCAGTATTTT. Translating it yields CASRSSESSDTQYF.

This rearrangement joins TRBV10-3 to TRBJ1-2; no firm D call. Germline V lookup: CDR1 ENHRY, CDR2 SYGVKD. This CDR3 region has 17 residues. Deletions cut 7 bases from V and 0 bases from J, with 21 bases between. The CDR3 reads CAIKRVTDGISNYGYTF. For the CDR3, the DNA is TGTGCCATCAAGAGGGTCACGGACGGTATTTCTAACTATGGCTACACCTTC.

The chain employs TRBV6-1 and TRBJ1-3, with D unresolved. The CDR3 spans 13 residues. V lost 2 bases, J lost 8 bases, and 10 bases lay in between. The germline CDR1 and CDR2 sequences are MNHNS and SASEGT. CDR3 sequence reads: CASSEPSRDTIYF. As DNA, the CDR3 is TGTGCCAGCAGTGAACCGTCTCGAGACACCATATATTTT.

The V gene is TRBV27, the J gene TRBJ2-7; 15 positions match TRBD2. Trimming took 2 bases from V and 3 from J; bases not matched to a gene: 8. CDR3 length: 18 residues. The germline CDR1 and CDR2 sequences are MNHEY and SMNVEV (reference sequence). The CDR3 DNA is TGTGCCAGCAGTTTACCCAGCCGGACTAGCGGGGGGGTCTACGAGCAGTACTTC. Translated, it gives CASSLPSRTSGGVYEQYF.

This sequence joins TRBV5-1 and TRBJ1-5; 7 bases match TRBD1. From germline, CDR1 is SGHRS and CDR2 YFSETQ. Losses at the gene ends were 4 bases for V and 1 base for J; bases not matched to a gene: 5. CDR3 length: 15 residues. The CDR3 protein is CASSTTGESNQPQHF. CDR3 coding DNA: TGCGCCAGCAGCACTACAGGGGAGAGCAATCAGCCCCAGCATTTT.

The chain couples TRBV6-1 to TRBJ2-3, with D perhaps matching TRBD1 (6 bases). This CDR3 has 15 amino acids. Germline V gene data show CDR1 as MNHNS and CDR2 as SASEGT. Between the trimmed V and J ends, which lost 1 base and 5 bases, there was a span of 13 bases. CDR3 amino acids: CASSEEGVAEDTQYF. In nucleotides, the CDR3 is TGTGCCAGCAGTGAAGAGGGGGTAGCTGAAGATACGCAGTATTTT.

The V and J genes are TRBV30 and TRBJ2-2, with D perhaps matching TRBD2 (6 bases). V lost 0 bases and J 5 bases, leaving 13 bases between the germline ends. In germline, CDR1 is GTSNPN, CDR2 SVGIG (reference sequence). The CDR3 runs 15 residues. The CDR3 sequence is CAWSVRRVRTGELFF. The CDR3 bases are TGTGCCTGGAGTGTACGGAGGGTGCGTACCGGGGAGCTGTTTTTT.

This clone has a single count. V and J are TRBV5-1 and TRBJ1-6, with a tentative D call TRBD1 (5 bases). V was trimmed by 4 bases and J by 8 bases, leaving 16 bases between them. Looked up from germline, CDR1 is SGHRS and CDR2 is YFSETQ. The CDR3 is 15 residues long. The CDR3 here is CASSLVRRDDSPLHF. As DNA, the CDR3 is TGCGCCAGCAGCCTAGTGAGGCGGGACGATTCACCCCTCCACTTT. The full variable domain, completed using reference TRBV5-1 and TRBJ1-6, is KAGVTQTPRYLIKTRGQQVTLSCSPISGHRSVSWYQQTPGQGLQFLFEYFSETQRNKGNFPGRFSGRQFSNSRSEMNVSTLELGDSALYLCASSLVRRDDSPLHFGNGTRLTVT.

The chain links TRBV27 to TRBJ1-5; D call uncertain. The CDR3 is 14 amino acids. Trimming shortened V by 2 bases and J by 5 bases, and 10 bases separated the two germline ends. The germline V gene encodes CDR1 MNHEY and CDR2 SMNVEV (reference sequence). For the CDR3, the DNA is TGTGCCAGCAGTTTAGAGAGGAAGGATCAGCCCCAGCATTTT. This codes for CASSLERKDQPQHF.

The sample holds one count of this clone. V usage is TRBV18 and J usage is TRBJ2-1; TRBD2 agrees at 8 bases. CDR3 size: 15 residues. J was trimmed by 7 bases and V by 2 bases; bases with no gene match: 7. Looked up from germline, CDR1 is KGHSH and CDR2 is LQKENI. CDR3 amino acids: CASSPSTSAYNEQFF. The CDR3 DNA follows: TGTGCCAGCTCACCATCGACTAGCGCTTATAATGAGCAGTTCTTC.

The rearrangement uses TRBV3-1 (or the pseudogene TRBV3-2) and TRBJ2-3, with D uncertain. CDR3 size: 12 residues. Looked up from germline, CDR1 is LGHDT and CDR2 is YNNKEL (reference sequence). Trimming stripped 4 bases from V and 6 bases from J, with 8 bases between. Here the CDR3 DNA reads TGTGCCAGCAGCCCTAGGTGGGATACGCAGTATTTT. It is translated as CASSPRWDTQYF.